This T cell receptor (beta chain) was sequenced in a study of control samples from healthy donors and cancer patients. Some clones are missing from TCRdb's copy, which holds only in-frame ones; the method was immunoSEQ multiplex PCR. Of about 94,000 clones in the sample, about 86% were seen once. Deletions cut 8 bases from V and 3 bases from J, with 10 bases between. Looked up from germline, CDR1 is MNHEY and CDR2 is SVGAGI. The length of the CDR3 is 13 residues. This chain connects TRBV6-5 to TRBJ2-2; D uncertain. The sequence came from a woman in her 50s in good health. The sample taken for sequencing was blood. The CDR3 here is CASGPGDTGELFF. CDR3 in DNA: TGTGCCAGCGGTCCGGGCGACACCGGGGAGCTGTTTTTT.